This T cell receptor beta chain was recovered during a study of cytomegalovirus exposure and HLA in healthy donors. The J segment lost 4 bases and the V segment lost 4 bases, leaving 5 bases of the junction unmatched. This CDR3 is 14 amino acids long. Germline V gene lookup returns CDR1 SGHRS and CDR2 YFSETQ. A multiplex PCR was run with 60 Vbeta primers and 13 Jbeta primers. The data were produced by immunoSEQ multiplex PCR, yet TCRdb's version contains in-frame clones alone and is incomplete. The repertoire holds 150,000 to 200,000 clones, with about 80% as singletons. There are a few counts of this clone.

The sequenced sample was PBMCs. The genes are TRBV5-1 and TRBJ2-1, with TRBD2 matching 7 bases. The clonotype comes from a woman aged 45 to 65 in good health and CMV-seronegative. Here the CDR3 DNA reads TGCGCCAGCAGCCTAGCGGCCGGGTACAATGAGCAGTTCTTC. Protein product: CASSLAAGYNEQFF.